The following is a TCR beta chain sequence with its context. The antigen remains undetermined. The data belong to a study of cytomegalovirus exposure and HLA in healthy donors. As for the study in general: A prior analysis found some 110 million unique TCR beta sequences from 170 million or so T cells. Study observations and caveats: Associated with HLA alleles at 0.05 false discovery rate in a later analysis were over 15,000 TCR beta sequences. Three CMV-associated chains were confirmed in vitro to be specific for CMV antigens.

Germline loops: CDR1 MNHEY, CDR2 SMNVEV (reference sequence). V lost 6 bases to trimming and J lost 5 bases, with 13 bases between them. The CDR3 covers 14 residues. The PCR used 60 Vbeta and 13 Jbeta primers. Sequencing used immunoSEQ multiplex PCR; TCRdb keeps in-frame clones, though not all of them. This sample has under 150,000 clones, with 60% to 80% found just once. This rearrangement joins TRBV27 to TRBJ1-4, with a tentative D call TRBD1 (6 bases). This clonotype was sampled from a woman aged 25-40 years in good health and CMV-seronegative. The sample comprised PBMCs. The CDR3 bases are TGTGCCAGCAGGGGGGCGGGGGCCAATGAAAAACTGTTTTTT. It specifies CASRGAGANEKLFF.